Sequencing of this T cell receptor (beta chain) was carried out in a study of blood T cell repertoires in COVID-19. With 11 bases removed from V and 0 bases from J, the gap between germline ends came to 20 bases. Germline loops: CDR1 MNHEY, CDR2 SMNVEV (reference sequence). The CDR3 runs 16 residues. The table came from immunoSEQ multiplex PCR; TCRdb's copy has only in-frame clones and leaves some out. The sample contains around 50,000 clones, approximately 88% of which appear only once. The specimen was peripheral blood. This TCR was recovered from a man between 70 and 80 years old with acute or convalescent COVID-19. The V call is TRBV27, the J call TRBJ1-5; D may be TRBD1 (5 bases). CDR3: CAGPGDKEYSNQPQHF. In DNA, the CDR3 is TGTGCCGGCCCGGGGGATAAGGAATATAGCAATCAGCCCCAGCATTTT.